This T cell receptor beta chain came from a study of T cells after yellow fever vaccination. This clonotype was detected only a few times. TCRdb re-derived calls from the 5' RACE reads in MiXCR, one entry per CDR3 protein. The data hold about 74,000 distinct CDR3 sequences, with approximately 7% observed a single time. This CDR3 has 13 amino acids. Germline V gene lookup returns CDR1 SGHVS and CDR2 FQNEAQ. The chain joins TRBV7-8 to TRBJ1-5, with a possible D match to TRBD1 (5 bases). The sequences come from CD8+ T cells sorted from PBMCs, collected more than 4 days after the first yellow fever vaccination. This receptor was identified in a man aged 18 to 30 who received the YFV17D yellow fever vaccine. CDR3: CATGPGAGQPQHF. The CDR3 coding sequence is TGTGCGACCGGACCCGGGGCCGGCCAGCCCCAGCATTTT.